This T cell receptor (beta chain) comes out of a study of blood T cell repertoires in COVID-19. Study as a whole: COVID-19 samples collected from the United States, Italy and Spain covered acute and convalescent phases. T cells, B-cell-depleted T cells, or PBMCs provided the cDNA or gDNA that served as material.

The Seattle site enrolled patients during active infection and followed them longitudinally. Germline CDR1 and CDR2: LGHNT and FRNRAP. V was shortened by 0 bases and J by 3 bases, with 21 bases between the two germline ends. CDR3 length: 19 amino acids. Authors' methods: Counts of nucleated cells, estimated from reference gene primer amplification, were obtained. Generated by immunoSEQ multiplex PCR, the TCRdb table keeps only in-frame clones and is missing some. The V and J calls and clone size were taken over from that table, and D and trimming were inferred from the DNA. Of under 400,000 clones in the sample, 89% were seen once.

The receptor comes from a woman aged 60 to 75 with COVID-19, enrolled during active disease. The sequencing sample was made of peripheral blood. This chain uses TRBV12-5 with TRBJ1-3; maybe TRBD1 (5 bases). The CDR3 nucleotides are TGTGCTAGTGGTTTGGTACTTGGCCTCAGGGTAGAAAGTGGAAACACCATATATTTT. Translated, it gives CASGLVLGLRVESGNTIYF.